Sequencing of this T cell receptor (beta chain) was carried out in a study of a mutant IDH1 vaccine in newly diagnosed glioma. Study-wide background: Radiotherapy alone preceded vaccination by 4-6 weeks; alternatively, vaccination started with temozolomide cycles. Treatment recipients were roughly 62% male and about 40% female, and their mean age was roughly 40 years. Study-wide points: Overall, almost 95% of patients had vaccine-induced immune responses. Apparently, pseudoprogression bore no relation to changes among the top peripheral T cell clonotypes.

Method: immunoSEQ multiplex PCR; TCRdb's copy keeps in-frame clones and lacks some. The table lists about 24,000 clones, 70% to 85% of them singletons. This CDR3 comprises 15 residues. The V and J ends lost 4 bases and 6 bases respectively, with 15 bases between them. CDR1 is SGHVS and CDR2 is FQNEAQ in the germline V gene. Sample time point: week 11, during vaccination. With topical imiquimod, each dose of the vaccine consisted of 300 ug of mutant IDH1 20-mer peptide. Comment on this clone: Its antigen is unknown.

This rearrangement joins TRBV7-8 to TRBJ1-4; the D is unclear. This receptor was taken from a man between 35 and 55 years old with glioma. Sequencing was performed on PBMCs, taken from a glioma patient whose treatment included an IDH1 peptide vaccine. The CDR3 here is CASSSRTGIDEKLFF. The CDR3 DNA sequence: TGTGCCAGCAGCTCTCGGACGGGAATCGATGAAAAACTGTTTTTT.